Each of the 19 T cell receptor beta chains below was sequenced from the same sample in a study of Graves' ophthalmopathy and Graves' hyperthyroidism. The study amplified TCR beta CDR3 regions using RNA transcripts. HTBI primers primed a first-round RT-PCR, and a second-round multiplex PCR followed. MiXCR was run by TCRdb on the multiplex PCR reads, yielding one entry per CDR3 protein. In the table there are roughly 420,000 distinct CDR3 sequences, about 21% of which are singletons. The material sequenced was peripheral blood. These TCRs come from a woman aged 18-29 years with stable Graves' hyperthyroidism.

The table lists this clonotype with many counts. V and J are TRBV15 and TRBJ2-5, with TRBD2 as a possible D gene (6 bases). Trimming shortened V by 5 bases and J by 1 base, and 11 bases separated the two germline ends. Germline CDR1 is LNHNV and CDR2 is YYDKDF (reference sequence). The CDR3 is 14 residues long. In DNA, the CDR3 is TGTGCCACCAGCTTCCGGGACTTCCAAGAGACCCAGTACTTC. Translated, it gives CATSFRDFQETQYF.

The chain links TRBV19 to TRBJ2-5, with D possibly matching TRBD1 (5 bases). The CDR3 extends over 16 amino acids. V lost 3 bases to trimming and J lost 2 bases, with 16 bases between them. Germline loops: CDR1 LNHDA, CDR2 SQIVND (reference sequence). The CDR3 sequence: CASSIIFSGQQETQYF. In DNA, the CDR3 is TGTGCCAGTAGTATTATCTTCTCAGGACAACAAGAGACCCAGTACTTC.

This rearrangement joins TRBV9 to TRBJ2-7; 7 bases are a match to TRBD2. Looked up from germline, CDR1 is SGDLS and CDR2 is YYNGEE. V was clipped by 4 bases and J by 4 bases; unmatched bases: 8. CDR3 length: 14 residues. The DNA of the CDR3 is TGTGCCAGCAGCCCCGCGGGAGCTACTTACGAGCAGTACTTC. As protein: CASSPAGATYEQYF.

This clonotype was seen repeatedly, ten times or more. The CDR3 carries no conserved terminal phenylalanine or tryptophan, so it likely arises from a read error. In nucleotides, the CDR3 is TGTGCCAGCAGTACGCGGGCAGGGTCCTACGAGCAGTACCTC. It specifies CASSTRAGSYEQYL. This sequence joins TRBV12-3 or TRBV12-4 and TRBJ2-7, with D perhaps matching TRBD1 or TRBD2 (5 bases each). Trimming left V 5 bases short and J 1 base short, with 12 bases between. The CDR3 extends over 14 amino acids.

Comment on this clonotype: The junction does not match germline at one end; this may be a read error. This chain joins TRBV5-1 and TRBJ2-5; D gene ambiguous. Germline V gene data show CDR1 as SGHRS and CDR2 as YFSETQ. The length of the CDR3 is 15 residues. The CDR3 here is CASSSNNLFQQTQYF. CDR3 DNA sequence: TGCGCCAGCAGCTCAAATAATCTCTTCCAACAGACCCAGTACTTC.

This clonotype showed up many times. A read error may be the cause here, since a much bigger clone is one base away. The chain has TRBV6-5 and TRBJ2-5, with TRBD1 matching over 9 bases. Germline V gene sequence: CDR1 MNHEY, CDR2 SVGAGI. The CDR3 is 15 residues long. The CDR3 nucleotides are TGTGTCAGCAGCCGTAAACCGGGACAGGGACGGGCCCAGTACTTC. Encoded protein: CVSSRKPGQGRAQYF.

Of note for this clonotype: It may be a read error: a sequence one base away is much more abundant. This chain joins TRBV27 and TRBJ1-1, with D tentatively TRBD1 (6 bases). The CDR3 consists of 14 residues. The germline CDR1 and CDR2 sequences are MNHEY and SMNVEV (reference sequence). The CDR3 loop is CASRGGGGTTEACF. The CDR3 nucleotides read TGTGCCAGTAGGGGTGGGGGCGGGACCACTGAAGCTTGCTTT.

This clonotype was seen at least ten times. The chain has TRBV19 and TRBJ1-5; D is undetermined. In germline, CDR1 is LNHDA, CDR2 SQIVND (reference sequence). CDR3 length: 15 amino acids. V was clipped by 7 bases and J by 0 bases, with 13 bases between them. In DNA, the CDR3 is TGTGCCAGTAAAAAGGGCCGGTATAGCAATCAGCCCCAGCATTTT. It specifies CASKKGRYSNQPQHF.

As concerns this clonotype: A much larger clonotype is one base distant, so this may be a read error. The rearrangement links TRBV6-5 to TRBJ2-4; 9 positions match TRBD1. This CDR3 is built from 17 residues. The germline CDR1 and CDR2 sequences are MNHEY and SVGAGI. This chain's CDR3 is CASSYMTGGLAKNIKYF. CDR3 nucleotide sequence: TGTGCCAGCAGTTACATGACAGGGGGTTTGGCCAAAAACATTAAGTACTTC.

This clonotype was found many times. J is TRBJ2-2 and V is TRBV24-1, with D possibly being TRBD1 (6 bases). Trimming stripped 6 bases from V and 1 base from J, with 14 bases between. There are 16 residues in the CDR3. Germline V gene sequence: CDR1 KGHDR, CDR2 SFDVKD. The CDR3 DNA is TGTGCCACCAGTATGAGGACAGCCCTGAACACCGGGGAGCTGTTTTTT. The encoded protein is CATSMRTALNTGELFF.

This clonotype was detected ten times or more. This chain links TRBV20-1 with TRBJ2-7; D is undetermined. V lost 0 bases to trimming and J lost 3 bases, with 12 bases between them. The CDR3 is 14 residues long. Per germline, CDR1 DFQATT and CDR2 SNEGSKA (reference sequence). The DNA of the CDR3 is TGCAGTGCTAGAGATATAACCCGTTTCTACGAGCAGTACTTC. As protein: CSARDITRFYEQYF.

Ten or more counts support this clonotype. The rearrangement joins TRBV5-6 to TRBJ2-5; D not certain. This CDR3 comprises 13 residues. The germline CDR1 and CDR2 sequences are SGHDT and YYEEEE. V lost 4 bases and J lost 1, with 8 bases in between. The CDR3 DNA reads TGTGCCAGCAGCCCGGTTCGCCAAGAGACCCAGTACTTC. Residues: CASSPVRQETQYF.

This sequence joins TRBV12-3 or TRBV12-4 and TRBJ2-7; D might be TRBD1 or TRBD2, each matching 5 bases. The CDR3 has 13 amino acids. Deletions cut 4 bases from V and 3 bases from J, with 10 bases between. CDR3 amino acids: CASSYRDRYEQYF. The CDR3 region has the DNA TGTGCCAGCAGTTATAGGGACCGCTACGAGCAGTACTTC.

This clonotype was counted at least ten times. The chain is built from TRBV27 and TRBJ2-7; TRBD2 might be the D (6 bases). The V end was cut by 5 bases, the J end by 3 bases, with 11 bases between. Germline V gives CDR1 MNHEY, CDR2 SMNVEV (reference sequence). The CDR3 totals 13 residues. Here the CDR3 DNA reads TGTGCCAGCAGTCCCTTTAGCGGCTACGAGCAGTACTTC. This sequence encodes CASSPFSGYEQYF.

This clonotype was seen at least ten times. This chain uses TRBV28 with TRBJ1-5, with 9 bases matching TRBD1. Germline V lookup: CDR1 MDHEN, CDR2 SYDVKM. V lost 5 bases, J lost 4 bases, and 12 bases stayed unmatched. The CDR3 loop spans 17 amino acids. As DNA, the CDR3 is TGTGCCAGCAGTCTTGTTACCGGGACAGGGTTTAATCAGCCCCAGCATTTT. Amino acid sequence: CASSLVTGTGFNQPQHF.

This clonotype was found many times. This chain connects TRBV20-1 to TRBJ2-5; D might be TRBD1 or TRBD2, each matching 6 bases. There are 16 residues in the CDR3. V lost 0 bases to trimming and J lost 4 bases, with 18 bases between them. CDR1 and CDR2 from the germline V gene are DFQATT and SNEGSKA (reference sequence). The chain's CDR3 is CSARDLVADSGETQYF. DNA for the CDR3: TGCAGTGCTAGAGATTTGGTAGCGGACAGTGGAGAGACCCAGTACTTC.

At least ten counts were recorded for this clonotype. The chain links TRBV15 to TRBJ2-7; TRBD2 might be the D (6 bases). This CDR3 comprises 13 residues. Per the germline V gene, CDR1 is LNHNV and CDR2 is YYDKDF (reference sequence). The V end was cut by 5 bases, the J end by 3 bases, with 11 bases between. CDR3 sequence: CATSAGRLYEQYF. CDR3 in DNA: TGTGCCACCAGCGCGGGACGGCTCTACGAGCAGTACTTC. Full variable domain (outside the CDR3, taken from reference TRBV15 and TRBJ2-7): DAMVIQNPRYQVTQFGKPVTLSCSQTLNHNVMYWYQQKSSQAPKLLFHYYDKDFNNEADTPDNFQSRRPNTSFCFLDIRSPGLGDTAMYLCATSAGRLYEQYFGPGTRLTVT.

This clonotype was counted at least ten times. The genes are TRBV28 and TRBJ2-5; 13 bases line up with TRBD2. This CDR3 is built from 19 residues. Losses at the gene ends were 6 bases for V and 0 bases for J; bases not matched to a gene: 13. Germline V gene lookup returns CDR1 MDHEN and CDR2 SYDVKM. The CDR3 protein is CASRGDGTSGMRYQETQYF. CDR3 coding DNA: TGTGCCAGCAGGGGGGACGGGACTAGCGGGATGAGGTACCAAGAGACCCAGTACTTC.

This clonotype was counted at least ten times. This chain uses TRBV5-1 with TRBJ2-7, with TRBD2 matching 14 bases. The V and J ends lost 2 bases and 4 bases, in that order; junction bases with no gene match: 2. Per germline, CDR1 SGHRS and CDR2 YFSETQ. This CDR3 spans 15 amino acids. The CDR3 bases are TGCGCCAGCAGCTTCCGGACTAGCGGGAGGTACGAGCAGTACTTC. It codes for CASSFRTSGRYEQYF.